The rows below give T cell receptor beta chains drawn from one sample of a study of blood T cells in healthy people across ages. TCRdb analysed the 5' RACE reads with MiXCR anew, one entry per CDR3 protein. The data show about 800,000 distinct CDR3 sequences, 55% to 75% seen once. Sequenced input: blood. These receptors came from a young man in good health. CDR3s include the opening cysteine and the closing phenylalanine or tryptophan. The D gene is left open where the match is weak.

V gene	D gene	CDR3 protein
TRBV7-9	TRBD1	CASSLVLGTADEQYF
TRBV20-1	TRBD2	CSASSIGVAGYNEQFF
TRBV7-9	-	CASSFTGLRTDTQYF
TRBV3-1	-	CASSQEGGELGYGYTF
TRBV12-3/TRBV12-4	-	CASSIRGGATGELFF
TRBV20-1	-	CSARDPAGRGAYGYTF
TRBV6-6	-	CASSYSAVYEQYF
TRBV20-1	-	CSAREEDVPNEKLFF
TRBV6-2/TRBV6-3	-	CASRADSGQETQYF
TRBV29-1	-	CSVSPVALGETQYF
TRBV4-2	TRBD2	CASSQAAVVAGGYEQYF
TRBV7-9	-	CASSLSVPGDTHGEQYF
TRBV20-1	-	CSARDPTGLKNQPQHF
TRBV5-1	-	CASSSRTATNEKLFF
TRBV28	TRBD2	CASSLAGTIYEQYF
TRBV19	TRBD2	CASMGREGNTGELFF
TRBV20-1	-	CSARMGPVETEAFF
TRBV7-9	TRBD2	CASSPLSGRGTYEQYF
TRBV5-1	-	CASSFSAGRRDTQYF
TRBV20-1	-	CSARSGPSYKQYF
TRBV9	-	CASSPLVTPQFF
TRBV27	TRBD2	CASSLSGLAGLYEQYF
TRBV19	TRBD1	CASSVGQGKTMNTEAFF
TRBV20-1	-	CSASPWGDAFYEQYF
TRBV4-3	TRBD1	CASSPDRDSYNEQFF
TRBV5-1	-	CASSPYESVSEQFF
TRBV25-1	-	CASSDSRIPEGTNGYTF
TRBV4-2	-	CASSQDQTPPNYGYTF
TRBV7-9	TRBD1	CASSSSPTGDEQYF
TRBV9	TRBD2	CASSVVAGVRTGELFF
TRBV29-1	-	CSASPLPNEQYF
TRBV28	-	CASSPTDSSGANVLTF
TRBV29-1	-	CSVEEWWEERLNYGYTF
TRBV5-1	TRBD2	CASSLESSGRNIQYF
TRBV12-3/TRBV12-4	-	CASRYRDSRNNEQFF
TRBV7-9	TRBD1	CASSLSRQGGEKLFF
TRBV7-3	-	CASSSADGANVLTF
TRBV4-2	TRBD1	CASSPQNRDSMNTEAFF
TRBV28	-	CASIPGDTRNEQFF
TRBV2	TRBD1	CASRQGWNEQFF
TRBV27	TRBD2	CASSLSIAGDVLDEQFF
TRBV29-1	TRBD1	CPWTGGISGKQYF
TRBV7-2	-	CASSLGPWYGYTF
TRBV5-1	-	CASSLGQSITYGYTF
TRBV6-2/TRBV6-3	TRBD2	CASSQGLAGVDEQYF
TRBV20-1	TRBD1	CSANRGPGNEQFF
TRBV25-1	TRBD2	CASSGLRGGLETQYF
TRBV5-1	-	CASSREGWAGELFF
TRBV20-1	-	CSARDLGVSGNTIYF
TRBV6-1	-	CASSEPARGAFF
TRBV6-6	-	CASSYSEAEQYF